Below, 28 T cell receptor beta chains from the same sample are listed, as sequenced in a study of cytotoxic CD8 clonotypes in ibrutinib-treated CLL. This table comes from immunoSEQ multiplex PCR, and its TCRdb copy is limited to in-frame clones, with some not included. The data hold approximately 330,000 clones, with 80% observed a single time. The material was PBMCs, obtained before ibrutinib treatment. These receptors came from a human donor with chronic lymphocytic leukemia.

In its sample, this clone was seen once. The rearrangement joins TRBV5-6 to TRBJ1-1; D perhaps matches TRBD1 (6 bases). Per the germline V gene, CDR1 is SGHDT and CDR2 is YYEEEE. The V gene lost 4 bases and the J gene lost 1 base, with 11 bases spanning the gap. CDR3 length: 14 amino acids. In DNA, the CDR3 is TGTGCCAGCAGCCAAGGACAGCCGAACACTGAAGCTTTCTTT. Amino acid sequence: CASSQGQPNTEAFF. Supplemented by reference TRBV5-6 and TRBJ1-1, the full variable domain reads DAGVTQSPTHLIKTRGQQVTLRCSPKSGHDTVSWYQQALGQGPQFIFQYYEEEERQRGNFPDRFSGHQFPNYSSELNVNALLLGDSALYLCASSQGQPNTEAFFGQGTRLTVV.

The chain links TRBV6-1 to TRBJ1-2, with D perhaps matching TRBD1 (6 bases). The V and J ends lost 4 bases and 4 bases respectively, with 16 bases between them. This CDR3 has 15 residues. CDR1 is MNHNS and CDR2 is SASEGT in the germline V gene. This chain's CDR3 is CASSAVGGAGYGYTF. In nucleotides, the CDR3 is TGTGCCAGCAGTGCTGTCGGGGGCGCGGGCTATGGCTACACCTTC.

The chain joins TRBV30 to TRBJ2-5, with D possibly being TRBD1 (5 bases). The germline CDR1 and CDR2 sequences are GTSNPN and SVGIG (reference sequence). The CDR3 contains 17 residues. V gave up 0 bases and J gave up 4 bases, with 21 bases separating them. Here the CDR3 DNA reads TGTGCCTGGAGTGTACGATGGGGCTTCCTTGACTCAGAGACCCAGTACTTC. Translated, it gives CAWSVRWGFLDSETQYF.

The rearrangement uses TRBV7-6 and TRBJ2-2; 9 bases align to TRBD2. Germline lookup yields CDR1 SGHVS and CDR2 FNYEAQ. The CDR3 consists of 15 residues. Trimming at V came to 5 bases and at J to 5 bases, leaving 6 bases not matched to a gene. The CDR3 sequence: CASSGGRAETGELFF. The DNA of the CDR3 is TGTGCCAGCAGCGGCGGGAGGGCCGAGACCGGGGAGCTGTTTTTT.

On this clone: The germline gene is not matched at one end of the junction; a read error may be the cause. The chain joins TRBV7-7 to TRBJ1-4; D may be TRBD1 (5 bases). CDR1 and CDR2 from the germline V gene are SSHAT and FNYEAQ (reference sequence). CDR3 length equals 14 residues. The CDR3 sequence is CASSLGGDGEKLFF. For the CDR3, the DNA is TGTGCTAGCAGCTTAGGTGGGGACGGAGAAAAACTGTTTTTT.

The chain recombines TRBV5-5 with TRBJ2-3; unclear D gene. The CDR3 is 12 residues long. Trimming removed 6 bases at V and 4 bases at J, with 9 bases between. Germline CDR1 and CDR2: SGHKS and YYEKEE (reference sequence). The CDR3 protein is CASNPFADTQYF. CDR3 sequence (DNA): TGTGCCAGCAACCCTTTTGCAGATACGCAGTATTTT.

The rearrangement uses TRBV18 and TRBJ2-5; unclear D gene. V was pared by 2 bases and J by 3 bases, with 4 bases between. The length of the CDR3 is 12 residues. Germline V gene lookup returns CDR1 KGHSH and CDR2 LQKENI. CDR3 in amino acids: CASSPEEETQYF. The CDR3 DNA is TGTGCCAGCTCACCAGAGGAAGAGACCCAGTACTTC.

In DNA, the CDR3 is TGCGCCAGCAGCTTGGAGGGACTAGCGGGGGGTGGACGTGTCGATGAGCAGTTCTTC. The encoded protein is CASSLEGLAGGGRVDEQFF. This chain joins TRBV5-1 and TRBJ2-1, with 15 bases identical to TRBD2. Germline V CDR1 and CDR2: SGHRS, YFSETQ. V trimming: 0 bases; J trimming: 8 bases; junction bases outside the gene matches: 12. The CDR3 is 19 amino acids. Together with reference TRBV5-1 and TRBJ2-1, the CDR3 gives the full variable domain: KAGVTQTPRYLIKTRGQQVTLSCSPISGHRSVSWYQQTPGQGLQFLFEYFSETQRNKGNFPGRFSGRQFSNSRSEMNVSTLELGDSALYLCASSLEGLAGGGRVDEQFFGPGTRLTVL.

The chain recombines TRBV5-1 with TRBJ1-3; D is uncertain. Trimming removed 2 bases from V and 3 bases from J, with 15 bases in between. The CDR3 is made up of 16 amino acids. Per the germline V gene, CDR1 is SGHRS and CDR2 is YFSETQ. The CDR3 DNA sequence: TGCGCCAGCAGCTTTAGGCAGATTAACAATGGAAACACCATATATTTT. It yields the protein CASSFRQINNGNTIYF.

This clone was observed a few times. The chain combines TRBV7-6 with TRBJ2-7; D uncertain. Trimming pared 5 bases from V and 6 bases from J, leaving 11 bases between. Germline lookup yields CDR1 SGHVS and CDR2 FNYEAQ. CDR3 length equals 12 residues. The CDR3 region has the DNA TGTGCCAGCAGCCTAACCTCTAGCGAGCAGTACTTC. This sequence encodes CASSLTSSEQYF.

The chain couples TRBV29-1 to TRBJ2-1; TRBD2 matches 9 bases. This CDR3 region has 15 residues. J lost 4 bases, V lost 6 bases, and 10 bases had no gene match. CDR1 and CDR2 from the germline V gene are SQVTM and ANQGSEA. Here the CDR3 DNA reads TGCAGCGTCGACCCGGGACTAGCTTGGTACAATGAGCAGTTCTTC. As protein: CSVDPGLAWYNEQFF.

The chain is built from TRBV20-1 and TRBJ2-7; D unresolved. The CDR3 totals 11 residues. Trimming removed 2 bases from V and 2 bases from J, with 4 bases in between. Germline CDR1 and CDR2: DFQATT and SNEGSKA (reference sequence). The CDR3 protein is CSARFAYEQYF. The CDR3 DNA follows: TGCAGTGCTAGATTTGCCTACGAGCAGTACTTC.

V usage is TRBV10-3 and J usage is TRBJ1-1; possibly TRBD1 for D (5 bases). Germline CDR1 is ENHRY and CDR2 is SYGVKD. V was pared by 0 bases and J by 1 base, with 9 bases between. This CDR3 is built from 15 residues. CDR3 residues: CAISESLTANTEAFF. CDR3 coding DNA: TGTGCCATCAGTGAGTCGTTGACAGCGAACACTGAAGCTTTCTTT.

CDR3 protein: CASSVDTVSEQYF. CDR3 nucleotides: TGCGCCAGCAGTGTGGACACGGTGAGCGAGCAGTACTTC. J is TRBJ2-7 and V is TRBV10-1; maybe TRBD1 (5 bases). The germline V gene has CDR1 WNHNN and CDR2 SYGVQD (reference sequence). V gave up 4 bases and J gave up 6 bases, with 13 bases separating them. The CDR3 totals 13 residues.

This chain connects TRBV19 to TRBJ1-3; D not certain. The CDR3 length is 14 residues. With 6 bases removed from V and 0 bases from J, the gap between germline ends came to 9 bases. Germline V gene data show CDR1 as LNHDA and CDR2 as SQIVND (reference sequence). The CDR3 nucleotides read TGTGCCAGTAGAAACGGGATCTCTGGAAACACCATATATTTT. Its translation: CASRNGISGNTIYF. The full variable domain, completed using reference TRBV19 and TRBJ1-3, is DGGITQSPKYLFRKEGQNVTLSCEQNLNHDAMYWYRQDPGQGLRLIYYSQIVNDFQKGDIAEGYSVSREKKESFPLTVTSAQKNPTAFYLCASRNGISGNTIYFGEGSWLTVV.

The V and J genes are TRBV7-8 and TRBJ2-3; the match to TRBD2 covers 7 bases. Germline CDR1 and CDR2: SGHVS and FQNEAQ. J lost 6 bases, V lost 1 base, and 4 bases had no gene match. The CDR3 has 14 amino acids. The CDR3 DNA sequence: TGTGCCAGCAGCTTAGGGGGGAGGGCTGATACGCAGTATTTT. Its protein product is CASSLGGRADTQYF.

The chain carries TRBV30 and TRBJ1-3; D remains unclear. Germline V lookup: CDR1 GTSNPN, CDR2 SVGIG (reference sequence). The CDR3 extends over 15 amino acids. The V and J ends lost 5 bases and 0 bases respectively, with 14 bases between them. CDR3 protein: CAWGRTSSSGNTIYF. The CDR3 DNA reads TGTGCCTGGGGACGAACTTCGAGCTCTGGAAACACCATATATTTT.

This clone was seen only a few times. The chain uses TRBV5-1 and TRBJ2-5; a possible D gene is TRBD2 (5 bases). This CDR3 comprises 15 residues. With 4 bases removed from V and 1 base from J, the gap between germline ends came to 14 bases. Germline CDR1 reads SGHRS; CDR2 reads YFSETQ. The CDR3 nucleotides read TGCGCCAGCAGCGCGAGGGCCCGAATCCAAGAGACCCAGTACTTC. Protein product: CASSARARIQETQYF.

This clone was recorded only once. The chain couples TRBV5-1 to TRBJ2-5; 7 positions match TRBD1. Germline CDR1 reads SGHRS; CDR2 reads YFSETQ. This CDR3 is built from 14 residues. The V and J ends lost 4 bases and 3 bases, in that order; junction bases with no gene match: 6. The chain's CDR3 is CASSRDTGEETQYF. As DNA, the CDR3 is TGCGCCAGCAGCCGGGACACAGGGGAAGAGACCCAGTACTTC.

V gene TRBV29-1 combines with J gene TRBJ1-2; tentative D call: TRBD1 (6 bases). Germline V gene lookup returns CDR1 SQVTM and CDR2 ANQGSEA. Trimming removed 3 bases at V and 5 bases at J, with 16 bases between. The CDR3 is made up of 14 amino acids. The CDR3 here is CSVDNRGEDYGYTF. The CDR3, as DNA: TGCAGCGTTGATAATAGGGGGGAAGATTATGGCTACACCTTC.

This clone was detected a few times. V is TRBV28 and J is TRBJ1-2; D unresolved. The V gene lost 5 bases and the J gene lost 4 bases, with 8 bases spanning the gap. Looked up from germline, CDR1 is MDHEN and CDR2 is SYDVKM. This CDR3 comprises 12 residues. The CDR3 is CASSSSGYGYTF. The CDR3 DNA is TGTGCCAGCAGTAGCTCGGGCTATGGCTACACCTTC.

The J gene is TRBJ2-3, the V gene TRBV29-1; no reliable D call. Germline-derived CDR1 and CDR2 are SQVTM and ANQGSEA. This CDR3 comprises 13 residues. Trimming cost V 5 bases and J 2 bases, with 11 bases left between them. The CDR3 sequence: CSVRPRFTDTQYF. The CDR3 DNA reads as TGCAGCGTTCGCCCCAGGTTCACAGATACGCAGTATTTT.

This chain uses TRBV6-5 with TRBJ2-1; D is ambiguous. Germline assignment: CDR1 MNHEY and CDR2 SVGAGI. V was cut by 5 bases and J by 9 bases, with 14 bases left in between. This CDR3 comprises 13 residues. Written as DNA, the CDR3 is TGTGCCAGCAGTCGCGGCGTGGGCCGTGAGCAGTTCTTC. Amino acid sequence: CASSRGVGREQFF.

This clone was detected only a few times. V and J are TRBV7-2 and TRBJ2-7, with TRBD2 matching 11 bases. The junction had 6 bases not matched to a gene; V was cut back by 2 bases and J by 6 bases. Germline loops: CDR1 SGHTA, CDR2 FQGNSA. The CDR3 runs to 15 residues. The CDR3 region is CASSLLGLAGPEQYF. The DNA of the CDR3 is TGTGCCAGCAGCTTACTAGGACTAGCGGGCCCCGAGCAGTACTTC.

On this clone: This may arise from a read error, as a much more abundant clone is one base away. The chain employs TRBV7-2 and TRBJ2-1; 7 positions match TRBD2. After removal of 1 base from V and 3 bases from J, the junction contained 3 bases not matched to a gene. Germline CDR1 is SGHTA and CDR2 is FQGNSA. The CDR3 extends over 15 amino acids. CDR3 nucleotide sequence: TGTGCCAGCAGCTTAGGACTAGCAGACTACAATGAGCAGTTCTTC. Protein: CASSLGLADYNEQFF.

The rearrangement links TRBV10-3 to TRBJ1-1; D gene unclear. V shed 6 bases and J shed 7 bases, with 12 bases lying between them. The CDR3 length is 12 residues. CDR1 and CDR2 (germline): ENHRY, SYGVKD. The CDR3 DNA reads as TGTGCCATCAGGAACGACCGGGGTGAAGCTTTCTTT. Protein: CAIRNDRGEAFF.

This chain links TRBV7-2 with TRBJ2-5; 9 bases are a match to TRBD2. This CDR3 region has 15 residues. The germline gives CDR1 SGHTA, CDR2 FQGNSA. V shed 5 bases and J 2 bases; nucleotides not matched to a gene: 6. CDR3 sequence reads: CASSPSGIPQETQYF. The CDR3 nucleotides read TGTGCCAGCAGCCCTAGCGGGATACCTCAAGAGACCCAGTACTTC.

The rearrangement joins TRBV6-1 to TRBJ2-5, with D hard to call. The CDR3 loop spans 10 amino acids. The V and J ends lost 4 bases and 12 bases respectively, with 9 bases between them. Germline CDR1 and CDR2: MNHNS and SASEGT. In nucleotides, the CDR3 is TGTGCCAGCAGTGTCGGCTACAAGTACTTC. This gives the protein CASSVGYKYF.